The rows below give T cell receptor beta chains drawn from one sample of a study of blood T cell repertoires in COVID-19. Sequenced by immunoSEQ multiplex PCR; TCRdb stores in-frame clones only, minus some. This sample has tens of thousands of clones, with roughly 88% found just once. The sequenced sample consisted of peripheral blood. These receptors all come from a woman aged 70 to 79 with acute or convalescent COVID-19. The CDR3 runs from the conserved cysteine through the conserved F or W. D genes are given only for firm matches. Where a row states a size, it is once, few, many or the class of an expanded clone; other rows omit it.

v_call,d_call,cdr3_length,j_call,clone_size,cdr3_aa,cdr3_nt
TRBV19,TRBD1,15,TRBJ1-2,.,CASSIGGQGVHGYTF,TGTGCCAGTAGTATTGGCGGACAGGGGGTTCATGGCTACACCTTC
TRBV27,.,15,TRBJ2-3,.,CASSSDRSSTDTQYF,TGTGCCAGCAGTTCAGACAGGTCTAGCACAGATACGCAGTATTTT
TRBV28,TRBD1,14,TRBJ1-2,.,CASSMGQGINGYTF,TGTGCCAGCAGTATGGGACAGGGGATAAATGGCTACACCTTC
TRBV4-1,.,12,TRBJ2-2,.,CASATASGELFF,TGCGCCAGCGCCACAGCTTCCGGGGAGCTGTTTTTT
TRBV19,.,16,TRBJ2-1,.,CASSIVRYVGTNEQFF,TGTGCCAGTAGTATCGTCCGATACGTTGGCACCAATGAGCAGTTCTTC
TRBV11-3,.,18,TRBJ2-5,.,CASSLGPPWASQGETQYF,TGTGCCAGCAGCTTAGGCCCCCCCTGGGCCTCCCAGGGGGAGACCCAGTACTTC
TRBV4-2,TRBD2,18,TRBJ2-1,.,CASSQGGDWQRGTNEQFF,TGTGCCAGCAGCCAGGGGGGGGACTGGCAGCGGGGGACCAATGAGCAGTTCTTC
TRBV5-1,.,16,TRBJ2-1,.,CASSGGGAGFYNEQFF,TGCGCCAGCAGCGGGGGCGGAGCGGGGTTCTACAATGAGCAGTTCTTC
TRBV29-1,TRBD1,16,TRBJ2-5,.,CSVEEAGTARRETQYF,TGCAGCGTTGAAGAGGCCGGGACAGCGAGGCGAGAGACCCAGTACTTC
TRBV7-8,.,14,TRBJ1-3,.,CASSPRESLDTIYF,TGTGCCAGCAGCCCCCGGGAAAGCCTGGACACCATATATTTT
TRBV11-2,.,15,TRBJ2-3,.,CASSLSGGATDTQYF,TGTGCCAGCAGCTTATCCGGCGGGGCCACAGATACGCAGTATTTT
TRBV3-1/TRBV3-2,TRBD2,13,TRBJ2-1,.,CASSRTSGNEQFF,TGTGCCAGCAGCCGGACTAGCGGCAATGAGCAGTTCTTC
TRBV29-1,TRBD1,12,TRBJ1-2,.,CSGWDSFNGYTF,TGCAGCGGCTGGGACAGCTTTAATGGCTACACCTTC
TRBV28,.,15,TRBJ1-2,few,CASRVLQTRLYGYTF,TGTGCCAGCAGAGTACTTCAGACGCGACTCTATGGCTACACCTTC
TRBV5-1,.,14,TRBJ1-1,.,CASSLTGPTVEAFF,TGCGCCAGCAGCTTAACAGGGCCCACAGTTGAAGCTTTCTTT
TRBV5-4,TRBD1,15,TRBJ2-5,.,CASSWLGQGEETQYF,TGTGCCAGCAGCTGGCTGGGACAGGGCGAAGAGACCCAGTACTTC
TRBV11-2,.,16,TRBJ2-1,.,CASSSNLIDSYNEQFF,TGTGCCAGCAGCTCGAACTTAATAGATTCCTACAATGAGCAGTTCTTC
TRBV5-4,.,15,TRBJ2-1,once,CASKGGGSSYNEQFF,TGTGCCAGCAAGGGGGGGGGAAGCTCCTACAATGAGCAGTTCTTC
TRBV5-6,TRBD1,13,TRBJ1-2,.,CASSWGQGVGYTF,TGTGCCAGCAGCTGGGGACAGGGAGTCGGCTACACCTTC
TRBV6-5,.,14,TRBJ1-1,.,CASSTQAGNTEAFF,TGTGCCAGCAGTACCCAGGCGGGCAACACTGAAGCTTTCTTT
TRBV5-6,.,13,TRBJ2-7,.,CASSLDTSYEQYF,TGTGCCAGCAGCTTGGACACGTCCTACGAGCAGTACTTC
TRBV18,TRBD1,19,TRBJ2-3,.,CASSRGYQRLGGDTDTQYF,TGTGCCAGCTCGCGAGGATATCAGCGGTTAGGGGGCGACACAGATACGCAGTATTTT
TRBV6-5,TRBD1,13,TRBJ2-3,.,CASNGQGTDTQYF,TGTGCCAGCAACGGACAGGGAACAGATACGCAGTATTTT
TRBV10-2,.,15,TRBJ1-1,.,CASSVEAMMNTEAFF,TGCGCCAGCAGTGTGGAGGCCATGATGAACACTGAAGCTTTCTTT
TRBV10-3,TRBD2,19,TRBJ2-1,.,CAISESRLTSGKPYNEQFF,TGTGCCATCAGTGAGTCACGCCTGACTAGCGGGAAACCCTACAATGAGCAGTTCTTC
TRBV27,TRBD2,15,TRBJ2-5,.,CASSTVGLAVETQYF,TGTGCCAGCAGTACCGTAGGGCTAGCGGTAGAGACCCAGTACTTC
TRBV28,TRBD1,16,TRBJ1-6,.,CASSPWTGPEYSPLHF,TGTGCCAGCAGTCCGTGGACAGGGCCAGAGTACTCACCCCTCCACTTT
TRBV11-2,TRBD1,14,TRBJ1-1,.,CASSSLTGDTEAFF,TGTGCCAGCAGCTCTTTGACAGGGGACACTGAAGCTTTCTTT
TRBV5-1,.,13,TRBJ1-1,.,CASSFQGNTEAFF,TGCGCCAGCAGCTTCCAGGGCAACACTGAAGCTTTCTTT
TRBV6-5,TRBD1,14,TRBJ1-1,.,CASSPGTVNTEAFF,TGTGCCAGCAGCCCCGGGACAGTGAACACTGAAGCTTTCTTT
TRBV4-1,.,13,TRBJ1-5,.,CASSQGVFQPQHF,TGCGCCAGCAGCCAAGGCGTGTTTCAGCCCCAGCATTTT
TRBV3-1/TRBV3-2,.,11,TRBJ2-5,.,CASSLGGTQYF,TGTGCCAGCAGCCTGGGGGGGACCCAGTACTTC
TRBV6-5,.,12,TRBJ2-1,.,CASSYRENEQFF,TGTGCCAGCAGTTACCGAGAGAATGAGCAGTTCTTC
TRBV19,.,14,TRBJ1-2,.,CASSIAGAAYGYTF,TGTGCCAGTAGTATAGCAGGGGCCGCCTATGGCTACACCTTC
TRBV6-5,.,14,TRBJ1-1,.,CASRVTGLNTEAFF,TGTGCCAGCAGGGTTACGGGGTTGAACACTGAAGCTTTCTTT
TRBV29-1,.,13,TRBJ1-2,.,CSVYTGDHYGYTF,TGCAGCGTTTATACAGGTGACCACTATGGCTACACCTTC
TRBV6-5,.,12,TRBJ1-1,few,CASSRGQSEAFF,TGTGCCAGCAGCAGGGGACAAAGTGAAGCTTTCTTT
TRBV5-4,TRBD2,15,TRBJ2-1,few,CASSRTSGRVNEQFF,TGTGCCAGCAGCCGGACTAGCGGGAGGGTGAATGAGCAGTTCTTC
TRBV5-4,TRBD1,14,TRBJ1-2,.,CASRKGQDYSGYTF,TGTGCCAGCAGAAAAGGACAGGATTACTCGGGCTACACCTTC
TRBV6-4,TRBD2,15,TRBJ2-1,.,CASSATSGGADEQFF,TGTGCCAGCAGTGCCACTAGCGGGGGGGCTGATGAGCAGTTCTTC